This TCR beta chain was identified in a study of OX40 agonist ivuxolimab in advanced cancers. Repertoires were generated with immunoSEQ multiplex PCR, while TCRdb's copy carries only in-frame clones and drops some. The sample comprises about 76,000 clones, over 75% of which are singletons, and 2.5% to 3.5% rests with the top ten. In regard to this clone: Its cognate antigen is unknown.

The V end lost 9 bases, the J end lost 3 bases, and 12 bases lay between the germline ends. Germline CDR1 reads MDHEN; CDR2 reads SYDVKM. This CDR3 has 13 amino acids. Study observations and caveats: With doses of 0.1 to 3.0 mg/kg, CD4+ and CD8+ blood T cells had undergone clonal expansion by week 6.

The V and J genes are TRBV28 and TRBJ1-5, with D hard to call. This specimen was CD4+ or CD8+ T cells sorted from blood, taken in a trial of the OX40 agonist ivuxolimab. The clonotype was recovered from an adult with an advanced solid tumor such as melanoma, head and neck, liver or kidney cancer. The CDR3 nucleotides are TGTGCCAGTACCCGACAACTCAATCAGCCCCAGCATTTT. This translates into CASTRQLNQPQHF.